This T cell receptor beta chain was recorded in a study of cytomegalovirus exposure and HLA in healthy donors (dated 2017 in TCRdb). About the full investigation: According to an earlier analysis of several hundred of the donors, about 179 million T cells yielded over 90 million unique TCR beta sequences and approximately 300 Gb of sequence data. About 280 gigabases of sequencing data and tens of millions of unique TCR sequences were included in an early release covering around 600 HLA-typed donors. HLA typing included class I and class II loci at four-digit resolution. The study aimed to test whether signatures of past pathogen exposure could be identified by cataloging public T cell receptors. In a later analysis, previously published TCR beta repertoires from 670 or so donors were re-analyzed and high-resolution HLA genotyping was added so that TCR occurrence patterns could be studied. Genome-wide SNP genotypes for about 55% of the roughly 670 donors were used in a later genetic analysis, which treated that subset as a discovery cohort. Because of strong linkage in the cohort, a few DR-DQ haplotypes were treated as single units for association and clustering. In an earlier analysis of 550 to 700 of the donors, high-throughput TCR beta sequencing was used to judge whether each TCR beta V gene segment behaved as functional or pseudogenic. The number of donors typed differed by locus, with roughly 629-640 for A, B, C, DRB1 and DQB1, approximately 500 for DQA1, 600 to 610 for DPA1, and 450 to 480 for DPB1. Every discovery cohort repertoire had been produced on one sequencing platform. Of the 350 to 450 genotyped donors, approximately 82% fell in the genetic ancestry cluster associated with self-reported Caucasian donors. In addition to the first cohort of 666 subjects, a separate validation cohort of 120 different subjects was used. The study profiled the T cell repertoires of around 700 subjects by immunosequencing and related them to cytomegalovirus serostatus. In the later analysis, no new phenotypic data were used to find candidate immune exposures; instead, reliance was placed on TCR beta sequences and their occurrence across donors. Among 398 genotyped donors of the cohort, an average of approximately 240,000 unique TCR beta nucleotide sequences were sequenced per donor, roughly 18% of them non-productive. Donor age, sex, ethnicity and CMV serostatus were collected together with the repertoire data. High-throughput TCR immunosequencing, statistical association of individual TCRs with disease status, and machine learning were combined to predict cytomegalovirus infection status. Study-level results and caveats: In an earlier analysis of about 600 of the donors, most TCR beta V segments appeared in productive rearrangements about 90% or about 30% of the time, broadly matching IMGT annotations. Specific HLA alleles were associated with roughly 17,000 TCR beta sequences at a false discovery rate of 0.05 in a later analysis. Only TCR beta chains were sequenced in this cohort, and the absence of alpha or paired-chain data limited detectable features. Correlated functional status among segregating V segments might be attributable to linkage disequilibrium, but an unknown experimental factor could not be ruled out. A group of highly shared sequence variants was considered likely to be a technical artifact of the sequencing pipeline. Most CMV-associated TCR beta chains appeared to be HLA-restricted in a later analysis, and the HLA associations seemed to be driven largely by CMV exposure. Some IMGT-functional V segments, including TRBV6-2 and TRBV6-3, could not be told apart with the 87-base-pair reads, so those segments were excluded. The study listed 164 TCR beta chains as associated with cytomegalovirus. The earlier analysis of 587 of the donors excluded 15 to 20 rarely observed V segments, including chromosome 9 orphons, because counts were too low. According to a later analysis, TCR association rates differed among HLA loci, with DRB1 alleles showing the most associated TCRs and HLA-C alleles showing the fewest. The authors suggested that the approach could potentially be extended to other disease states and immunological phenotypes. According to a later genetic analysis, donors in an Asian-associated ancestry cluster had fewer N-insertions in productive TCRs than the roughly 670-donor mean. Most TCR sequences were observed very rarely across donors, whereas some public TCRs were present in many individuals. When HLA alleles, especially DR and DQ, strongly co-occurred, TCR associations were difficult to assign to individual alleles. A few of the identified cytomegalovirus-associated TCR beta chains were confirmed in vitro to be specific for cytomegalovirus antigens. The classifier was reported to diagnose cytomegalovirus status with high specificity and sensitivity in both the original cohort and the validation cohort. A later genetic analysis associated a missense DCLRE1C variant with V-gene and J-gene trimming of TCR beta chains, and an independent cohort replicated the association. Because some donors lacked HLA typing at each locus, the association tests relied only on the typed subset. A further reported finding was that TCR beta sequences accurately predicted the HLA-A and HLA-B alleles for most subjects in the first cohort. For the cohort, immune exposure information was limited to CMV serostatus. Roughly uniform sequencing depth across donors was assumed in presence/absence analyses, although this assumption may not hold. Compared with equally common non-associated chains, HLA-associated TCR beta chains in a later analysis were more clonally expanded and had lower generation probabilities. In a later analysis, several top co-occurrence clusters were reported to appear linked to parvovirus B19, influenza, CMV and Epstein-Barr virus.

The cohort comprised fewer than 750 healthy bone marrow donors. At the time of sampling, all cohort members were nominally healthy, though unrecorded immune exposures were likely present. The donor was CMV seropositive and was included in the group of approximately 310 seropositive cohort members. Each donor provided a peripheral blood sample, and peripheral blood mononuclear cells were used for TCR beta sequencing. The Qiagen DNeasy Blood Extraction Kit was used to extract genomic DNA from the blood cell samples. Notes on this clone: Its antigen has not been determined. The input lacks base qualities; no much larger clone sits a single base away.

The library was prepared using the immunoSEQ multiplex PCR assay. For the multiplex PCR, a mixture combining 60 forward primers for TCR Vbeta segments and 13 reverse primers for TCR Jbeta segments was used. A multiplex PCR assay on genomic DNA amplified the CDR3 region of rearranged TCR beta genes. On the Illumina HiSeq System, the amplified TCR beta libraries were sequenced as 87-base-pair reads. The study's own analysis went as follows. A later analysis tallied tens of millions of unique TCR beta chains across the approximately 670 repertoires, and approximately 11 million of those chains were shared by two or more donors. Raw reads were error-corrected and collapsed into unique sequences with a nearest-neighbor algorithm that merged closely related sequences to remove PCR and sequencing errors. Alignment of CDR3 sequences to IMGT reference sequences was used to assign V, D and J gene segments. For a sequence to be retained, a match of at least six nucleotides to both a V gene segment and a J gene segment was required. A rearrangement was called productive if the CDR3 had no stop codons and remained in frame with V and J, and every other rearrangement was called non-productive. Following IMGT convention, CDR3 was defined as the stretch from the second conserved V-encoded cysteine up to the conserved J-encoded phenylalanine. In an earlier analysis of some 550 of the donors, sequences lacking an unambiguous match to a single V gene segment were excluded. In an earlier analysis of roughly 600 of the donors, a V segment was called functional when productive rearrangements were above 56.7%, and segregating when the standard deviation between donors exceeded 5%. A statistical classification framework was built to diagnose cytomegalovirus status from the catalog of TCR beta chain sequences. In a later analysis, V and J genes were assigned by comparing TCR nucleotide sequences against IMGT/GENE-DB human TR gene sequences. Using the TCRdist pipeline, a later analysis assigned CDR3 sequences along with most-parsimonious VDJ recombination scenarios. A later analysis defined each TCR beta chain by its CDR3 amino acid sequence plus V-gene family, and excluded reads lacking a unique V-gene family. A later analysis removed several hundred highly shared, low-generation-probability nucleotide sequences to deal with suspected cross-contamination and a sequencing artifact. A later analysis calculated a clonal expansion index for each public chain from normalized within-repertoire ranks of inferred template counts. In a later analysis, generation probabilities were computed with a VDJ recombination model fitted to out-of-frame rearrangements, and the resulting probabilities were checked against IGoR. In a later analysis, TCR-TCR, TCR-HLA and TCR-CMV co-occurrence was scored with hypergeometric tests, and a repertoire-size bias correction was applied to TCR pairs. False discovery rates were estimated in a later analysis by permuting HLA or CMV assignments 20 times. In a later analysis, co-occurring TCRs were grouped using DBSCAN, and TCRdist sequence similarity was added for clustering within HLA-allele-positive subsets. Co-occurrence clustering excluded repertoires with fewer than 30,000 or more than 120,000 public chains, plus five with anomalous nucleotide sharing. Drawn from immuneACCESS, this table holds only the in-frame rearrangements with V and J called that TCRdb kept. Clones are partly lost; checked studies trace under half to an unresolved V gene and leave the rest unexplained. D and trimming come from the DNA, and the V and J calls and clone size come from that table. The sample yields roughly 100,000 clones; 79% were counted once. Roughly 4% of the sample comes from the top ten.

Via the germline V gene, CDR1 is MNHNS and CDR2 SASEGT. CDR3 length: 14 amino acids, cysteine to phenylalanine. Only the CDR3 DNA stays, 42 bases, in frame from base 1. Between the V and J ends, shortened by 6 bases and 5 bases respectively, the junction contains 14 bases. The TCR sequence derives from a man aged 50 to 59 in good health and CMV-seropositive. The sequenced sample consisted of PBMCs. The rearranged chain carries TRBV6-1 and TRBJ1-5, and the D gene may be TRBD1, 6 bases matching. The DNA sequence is TGTGCCAGCAGCCTACCCGCAGGGGATCAGCCCCAGCATTTT. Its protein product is CASSLPAGDQPQHF.